The rows below give T cell receptor beta chains drawn from one sample of a study of OX40 agonist ivuxolimab in advanced cancers. Libraries were prepared by immunoSEQ multiplex PCR; TCRdb keeps only in-frame clonotypes and omits some of them. The table has tens of thousands of clones, approximately 94% seen once. The material sequenced was CD4+ or CD8+ T cells sorted from blood, taken in a trial of the OX40 agonist ivuxolimab. The source is an adult with an advanced solid tumor such as melanoma, head and neck, liver or kidney cancer. CDR3s include the opening cysteine and the closing phenylalanine or tryptophan. Fields, in order: D gene, J gene, V gene, clone size, CDR3 protein, CDR3 DNA. A D gene is named only where the DNA matches it firmly. Some rows mark clone size as missing; the rest say once, few, many or name a class of expanded clone.

- | TRBJ2-3 | TRBV29-1 | - | CSGWGGLGTDTQYF | TGCAGCGGATGGGGTGGGCTCGGCACAGATACGCAGTATTTT
- | TRBJ2-7 | TRBV11-2 | - | CASSEGPSYEQYF | TGTGCCAGCAGTGAGGGGCCTTCCTACGAGCAGTACTTC
- | TRBJ1-4 | TRBV28 | - | CATSPVQTTNEKLFF | TGTGCCACATCCCCCGTACAGACAACTAATGAAAAACTGTTTTTT
TRBD2 | TRBJ2-7 | TRBV27 | - | CASTRLAGGRYEQYF | TGTGCCAGCACGCGACTAGCGGGAGGGAGGTACGAGCAGTACTTC
TRBD1 | TRBJ1-1 | TRBV27 | - | CASSYPGQGATEAFF | TGTGCCAGCAGTTACCCGGGACAGGGGGCCACTGAAGCTTTCTTT
TRBD2 | TRBJ2-1 | TRBV4-3 | - | CASSLAGGNEQFF | TGCGCCAGCAGCCTAGCGGGAGGAAATGAGCAGTTCTTC
- | TRBJ2-2 | TRBV15 | - | CATADSSRYTGELFF | TGTGCCACCGCCGATTCGAGCAGATACACCGGGGAGCTGTTTTTT
- | TRBJ1-2 | TRBV7-9 | - | CASGGTAAYGYTF | TGTGCCAGCGGAGGGACGGCAGCCTATGGCTACACCTTC
- | TRBJ2-7 | TRBV9 | once | CASSIGDSPYEQYF | TGTGCCAGCAGCATAGGGGACTCCCCCTACGAGCAGTACTTC
- | TRBJ1-2 | TRBV6-1 | - | CASSLQGTYGYTF | TGTGCCAGCAGCCTCCAGGGCACCTATGGCTACACCTTC
TRBD1 | TRBJ1-2 | TRBV29-1 | - | CSVVFLVRGQGYGYTF | TGCAGCGTTGTGTTTCTCGTTAGGGGACAGGGGTATGGCTACACCTTC
- | TRBJ2-3 | TRBV20-1 | - | CSARDWDTQYF | TGCAGTGCTAGAGATTGGGATACGCAGTATTTT
- | TRBJ1-1 | TRBV7-2 | - | CASSYVNTEAFF | TGTGCCAGCAGCTACGTGAACACTGAAGCTTTCTTT
- | TRBJ2-7 | TRBV27 | - | CASSLSGDAVVREQYF | TGTGCCAGCAGTTTATCTGGTGACGCCGTGGTTCGCGAGCAGTACTTC
TRBD2 | TRBJ2-5 | TRBV7-2 | - | CASSLGLAGETQYF | TGTGCCAGCAGCTTAGGACTAGCGGGAGAGACCCAGTACTTC
- | TRBJ1-1 | TRBV19 | - | CASSPKRGKTEAFF | TGTGCCAGTTCCCCGAAGAGAGGTAAGACTGAAGCTTTCTTT
TRBD2 | TRBJ2-1 | TRBV6-5 | - | CASRVAGAGNEQFF | TGTGCCAGCAGGGTAGCGGGAGCGGGAAATGAGCAGTTCTTC
- | TRBJ1-2 | TRBV5-6 | - | CASSLTGSYTF | TGTGCCAGCAGCTTGACCGGGAGCTACACCTTC
- | TRBJ2-7 | TRBV5-6 | - | CASSLLLEYPSEQYF | TGTGCCAGCAGCTTGTTACTGGAGTACCCTTCCGAGCAGTACTTC
TRBD2 | TRBJ2-7 | TRBV5-4 | - | CASHLTEREEYGEQYF | TGTGCCAGCCACCTTACCGAGCGGGAAGAGTACGGGGAGCAGTACTTC
- | TRBJ2-5 | TRBV15 | - | CATSRDTAQETQYF | TGTGCCACCAGCAGAGATACGGCCCAAGAGACCCAGTACTTC
TRBD2 | TRBJ2-1 | TRBV4-2 | - | CASSLRLAGATSYNEQFF | TGTGCCAGCAGCTTGAGACTAGCGGGAGCCACTTCCTACAATGAGCAGTTCTTC
- | TRBJ1-2 | TRBV7-2 | - | CASSLTHLYGYTF | TGTGCCAGCAGCTTAACACACCTCTATGGCTACACCTTC
TRBD2 | TRBJ2-1 | TRBV5-1 | - | CASSFWVAGGKYNEQFF | TGCGCCAGCAGCTTTTGGGTAGCGGGAGGGAAATACAATGAGCAGTTCTTC